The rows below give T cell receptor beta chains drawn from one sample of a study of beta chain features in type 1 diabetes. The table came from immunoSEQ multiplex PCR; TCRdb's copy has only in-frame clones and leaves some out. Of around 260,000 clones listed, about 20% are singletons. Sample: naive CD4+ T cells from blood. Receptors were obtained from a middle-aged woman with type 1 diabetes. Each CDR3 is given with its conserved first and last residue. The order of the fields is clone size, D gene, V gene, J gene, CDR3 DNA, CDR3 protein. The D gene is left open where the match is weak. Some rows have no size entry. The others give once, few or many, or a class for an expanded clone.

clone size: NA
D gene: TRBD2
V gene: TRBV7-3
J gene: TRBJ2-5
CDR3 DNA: TGTGCCAGCAGCATGGGACTAGCGGGAGTGTCCCAGTACTTC
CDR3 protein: CASSMGLAGVSQYF

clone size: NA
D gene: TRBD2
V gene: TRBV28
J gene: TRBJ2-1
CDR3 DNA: TGTGCCAGCAGTTCCCCCGGGAGGCGGGAGAGCAATGAGCAGTTCTTC
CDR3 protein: CASSSPGRRESNEQFF

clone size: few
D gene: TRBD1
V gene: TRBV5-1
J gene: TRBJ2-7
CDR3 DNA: TGCGCCAGCAGCTGGGACAGTGCCTACGAGCAGTACTTC
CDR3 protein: CASSWDSAYEQYF

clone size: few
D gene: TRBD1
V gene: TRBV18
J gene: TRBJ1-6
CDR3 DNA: TGTGCCAGCTCACCACCTCAGGGGGCCGCAGGTTCACCCCTCCACTTT
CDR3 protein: CASSPPQGAAGSPLHF

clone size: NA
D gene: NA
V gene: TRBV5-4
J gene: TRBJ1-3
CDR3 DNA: TGTGCCAGCAGCGCCGGTGGACAGTTCTCTGGAAACACCATATATTTT
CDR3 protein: CASSAGGQFSGNTIYF

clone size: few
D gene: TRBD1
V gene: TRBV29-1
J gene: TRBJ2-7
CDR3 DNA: TGCAGCGTTAGCGACAGGGGGTACGAGCAGTACTTC
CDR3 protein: CSVSDRGYEQYF

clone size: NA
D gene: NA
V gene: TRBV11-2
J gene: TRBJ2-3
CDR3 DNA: TGTGCCAGCAGCTTACTAGCGAGTCAGACAGATACGCAGTATTTT
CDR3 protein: CASSLLASQTDTQYF

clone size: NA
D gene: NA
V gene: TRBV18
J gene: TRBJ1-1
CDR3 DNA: TGTGCCAGCTCACCAATATTGAACACTGAAGCTTTCTTT
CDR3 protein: CASSPILNTEAFF

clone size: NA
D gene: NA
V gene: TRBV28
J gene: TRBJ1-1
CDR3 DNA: TGTGCCAGCAAGCGGCCGGACACTGAAGCTTTCTTT
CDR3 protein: CASKRPDTEAFF

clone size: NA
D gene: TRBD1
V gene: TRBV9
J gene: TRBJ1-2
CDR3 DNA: TGTGCCAGCAGCCCAGGAGACAGGGGATTCGGCTACACCTTC
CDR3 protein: CASSPGDRGFGYTF

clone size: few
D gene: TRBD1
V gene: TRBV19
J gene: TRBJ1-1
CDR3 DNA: TGTGCCAGTAGTGGACAGGTGAACACTGAAGCTTTCTTT
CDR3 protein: CASSGQVNTEAFF

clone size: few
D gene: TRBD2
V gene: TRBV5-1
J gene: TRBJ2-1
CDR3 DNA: TGCGCCAGCAGCTTGGTGGTAGCGGGAGGGGTTGAGCAGTTCTTC
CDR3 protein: CASSLVVAGGVEQFF

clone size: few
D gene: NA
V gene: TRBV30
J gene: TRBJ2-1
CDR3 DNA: TGTGCCTGCCTGGTTTTGGGTCAGGGTATGGATGAGCAGTTCTTC
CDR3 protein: CACLVLGQGMDEQFF

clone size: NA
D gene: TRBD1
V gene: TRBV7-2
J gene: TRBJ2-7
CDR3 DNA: TGTGCCAGCAGCACAGGGGCCGGACCCTACGAGCAGTACTTC
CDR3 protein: CASSTGAGPYEQYF

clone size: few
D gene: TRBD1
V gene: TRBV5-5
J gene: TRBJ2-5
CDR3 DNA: TGTGCCAGCAGCGTTACAGGGGAAGAGACCCAGTACTTC
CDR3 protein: CASSVTGEETQYF

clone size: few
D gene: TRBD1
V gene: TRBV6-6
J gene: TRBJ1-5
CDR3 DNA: TGTGCCAGCAGCTCCCCTGACAGGGGGTATCAGCCCCAGCATTTT
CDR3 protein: CASSSPDRGYQPQHF

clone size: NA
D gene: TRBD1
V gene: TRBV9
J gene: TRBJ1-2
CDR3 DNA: TGTGCCAGCAGAGGGACAGGGGGCGACTATGGCTACACCTTC
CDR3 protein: CASRGTGGDYGYTF

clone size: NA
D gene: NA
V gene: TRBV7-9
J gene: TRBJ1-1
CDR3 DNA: TGTGCCAGCCAGCAAATCAGGGTGAACACTGAAGCTTTCTTT
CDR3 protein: CASQQIRVNTEAFF

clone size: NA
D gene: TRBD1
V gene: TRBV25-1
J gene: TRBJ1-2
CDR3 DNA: TGTGCCAGCAGCGACAGGGTCGGCGGCTACACCTTC
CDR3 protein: CASSDRVGGYTF

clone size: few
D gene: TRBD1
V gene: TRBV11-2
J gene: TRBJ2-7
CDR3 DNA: TGTGCCAGCAGCTGGCTCACCGGGACAGGGGGGGAGCAGTACTTC
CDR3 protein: CASSWLTGTGGEQYF

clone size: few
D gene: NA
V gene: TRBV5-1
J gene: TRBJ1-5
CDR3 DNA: TGCGCCAGCGCCTCGGGAGACAGCAATCAGCCCCAGCATTTT
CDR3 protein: CASASGDSNQPQHF

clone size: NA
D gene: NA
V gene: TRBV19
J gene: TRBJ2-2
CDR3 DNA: TGTGCCAGTAGGTCCACGACAGCTAACACCGGGGAGCTGTTTTTT
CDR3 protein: CASRSTTANTGELFF

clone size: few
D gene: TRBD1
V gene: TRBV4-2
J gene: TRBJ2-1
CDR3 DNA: TGTGCCAGCAGCCAACTCCCACGGGACAGGGACCACAATGAGCAGTTCTTC
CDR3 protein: CASSQLPRDRDHNEQFF

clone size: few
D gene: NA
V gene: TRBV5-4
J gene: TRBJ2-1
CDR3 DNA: TGTGCCAGCAGCTTGGTATCCTACCCAGGGGATGAGCAGTTCTTC
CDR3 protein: CASSLVSYPGDEQFF

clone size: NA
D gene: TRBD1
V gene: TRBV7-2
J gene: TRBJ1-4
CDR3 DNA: TGTGCCAGCAGCACCGGGACAGGATTCGAGAAACTGTTTTTT
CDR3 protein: CASSTGTGFEKLFF

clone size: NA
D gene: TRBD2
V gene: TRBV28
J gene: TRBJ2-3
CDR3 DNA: TGTGCCAGCAGTCTAGCGGGAGTGGGGAGGACAGATACGCAGTATTTT
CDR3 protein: CASSLAGVGRTDTQYF

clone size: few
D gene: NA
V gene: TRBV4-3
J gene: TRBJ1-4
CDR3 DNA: TGCGCCAGCAGCCAGTTTGGGGCAGCAACTAATGAAAAACTGTTTTTT
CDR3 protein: CASSQFGAATNEKLFF

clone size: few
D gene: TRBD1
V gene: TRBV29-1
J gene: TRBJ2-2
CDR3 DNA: TGCAGCGTCGAGGGACAGGGGGGAACCGGGGAGCTGTTTTTT
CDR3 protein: CSVEGQGGTGELFF

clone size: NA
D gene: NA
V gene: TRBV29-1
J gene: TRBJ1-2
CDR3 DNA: TGCAGCGTTGAAGGGGGCCCGAACTATGGCTACACCTTC
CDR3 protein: CSVEGGPNYGYTF

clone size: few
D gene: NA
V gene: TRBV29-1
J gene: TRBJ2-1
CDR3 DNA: TGCAGCGTTGCGAGCGTTTCGGAGGAGCAGTTCTTC
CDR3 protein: CSVASVSEEQFF

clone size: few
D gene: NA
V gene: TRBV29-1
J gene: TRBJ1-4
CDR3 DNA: TGCAGCGTTGGTCTACTCAAACAGGGCTCGGTGGATGAAAAACTGTTTTTT
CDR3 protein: CSVGLLKQGSVDEKLFF